The 30 T cell receptor beta chains presented below share a single source sample, sequenced in a study of beta chain features in type 1 diabetes. Expressed TCRB transcripts were sequenced because the isolated RNA had all been reverse transcribed beforehand. Assay used: immunoSEQ multiplex PCR; TCRdb lists only in-frame clones, some missing. The sample shows 160,000 or so clones, around 8.4% of them seen only once. Findings and caveats of the study: Significant though moderate, a shortening of TCRB CDR3s appeared in all four CD4+ subsets of Type 1 diabetes patients.

No cognate antigen is known for these TCRs. The sequencing input was central memory CD4+ T cells from blood. These receptors all stem from a woman younger than 30 with type 1 diabetes.

This CDR3 is CASSLPEGVEQYF. In DNA form, the CDR3 reads TGCGCCAGCAGCTTGCCGGAAGGGGTCGAGCAGTACTTC. V is TRBV5-1 and J is TRBJ2-7, with D tentatively TRBD1 (5 bases). Germline V CDR1 and CDR2: SGHRS, YFSETQ. The CDR3 totals 13 residues. The V end was cut by 1 base, the J end by 6 bases, with 11 bases between.

The chain has TRBV28 and TRBJ2-1; 8 nucleotides agree with TRBD2. The V gene end was trimmed by 5 bases and the J gene end by 6 bases; junction bases not matched to a gene: 9. The CDR3 totals 15 residues. Germline assignment: CDR1 MDHEN and CDR2 SYDVKM. CDR3 region: CASSTSGLPPNEQFF. CDR3 DNA sequence: TGTGCCAGCAGTACTAGCGGCCTGCCCCCCAATGAGCAGTTCTTC.

This clone was observed a handful of times. The J gene is TRBJ2-3, the V gene TRBV5-4; 8 bases align to TRBD2. The CDR3 has 16 residues. Per germline, CDR1 SGHNT and CDR2 YYREEE (reference sequence). V trimming: 0 bases; J trimming: 2 bases; junction bases outside the gene matches: 5. The CDR3 DNA reads as TGTGCCAGCAGCTTGGTTGGGCGGGAGGCCACAGATACGCAGTATTTT. Encoded protein: CASSLVGREATDTQYF.

The chain is built from TRBV9 and TRBJ2-1; a possible D gene is TRBD2 (5 bases). The CDR3 is 16 amino acids. Trimming took 1 base from V and 0 from J, leaving 11 bases between them. CDR1 is SGDLS and CDR2 is YYNGEE in the germline V gene. CDR3 protein: CASSVLTGSSYNEQFF. The DNA of the CDR3 is TGTGCCAGCAGCGTATTGACGGGAAGCTCCTACAATGAGCAGTTCTTC.

This clone was counted a few times. The chain links TRBV9 to TRBJ2-1; TRBD2 matches 8 bases. The V gene's germline CDR1 is SGDLS and CDR2 YYNGEE. V lost 0 bases to trimming and J lost 7 bases; unmatched junction nucleotides: 6. The CDR3 covers 15 residues. The CDR3 nucleotides read TGTGCCAGCAGCGTAGGGGGTAGCGGGGCGAATGAGCAGTTCTTC. Protein: CASSVGGSGANEQFF.

V usage is TRBV9 and J usage is TRBJ1-2; TRBD1 matches 7 bases. Trimming cost V 0 bases and J 2 bases; bases outside gene matches: 4. The germline V gene encodes CDR1 SGDLS and CDR2 YYNGEE. The CDR3 contains 15 residues. The CDR3 bases are TGTGCCAGCAGCGTAGAAGCAGGGGGGAACTATGGCTACACCTTC. Its protein product is CASSVEAGGNYGYTF.

The V and J genes are TRBV7-2 and TRBJ1-2; possible D gene TRBD1, 5 bases. CDR1 is SGHTA and CDR2 is FQGNSA in the germline V gene. Trimming cost V 2 bases and J 3 bases, with 10 bases left between them. The CDR3 runs to 14 residues. In DNA form, the CDR3 reads TGTGCCAGCAGCTTAACCATAGGGGACTATGGCTACACCTTC. Residues: CASSLTIGDYGYTF.

The J gene is TRBJ2-3, the V gene TRBV4-1; D call uncertain. This CDR3 has 12 residues. Germline CDR1 reads MGHRA; CDR2 reads YSYEKL. Trimming pared 0 bases from V and 7 bases from J, leaving 5 bases between. The CDR3 is CASSQDVNTQYF. CDR3 bases: TGCGCCAGCAGCCAAGATGTCAATACGCAGTATTTT.

J is TRBJ2-3 and V is TRBV7-6, with unresolved D. V lost 1 base and J 0 bases, leaving 8 bases between the germline ends. This CDR3 has 15 amino acids. Germline-derived CDR1 and CDR2 are SGHVS and FNYEAQ. Here the CDR3 DNA reads TGTGCCAGCAGCTTAGGCAGATATAGCACAGATACGCAGTATTTT. Protein product: CASSLGRYSTDTQYF. Supplemented by reference TRBV7-6 and TRBJ2-3, the full variable domain reads GAGVSQSPRYKVTKRGQDVALRCDPISGHVSLYWYRQALGQGPEFLTYFNYEAQQDKSGLPNDRFSAERPEGSISTLTIQRTEQRDSAMYRCASSLGRYSTDTQYFGPGTRLTVL.

This clone was picked up a small number of times. The rearrangement joins TRBV30 to TRBJ1-3; no clear D gene. This CDR3 is 13 amino acids long. Trimming removed 5 bases at V and 4 bases at J, with 12 bases between. Germline loops: CDR1 GTSNPN, CDR2 SVGIG (reference sequence). CDR3 bases: TGTGCCTGGGAGAGAGCGGGGGGAAACACCATATATTTT. Translated, it gives CAWERAGGNTIYF. Looking up the rest from reference TRBV30 and TRBJ1-3 gives the full variable domain: SQTIHQWPATLVQPVGSPLSLECTVEGTSNPNLYWYRQAAGRGLQLLFYSVGIGQISSEVPQNLSASRPQDRQFILSSKKLLLSDSGFYLCAWERAGGNTIYFGEGSWLTVV.

The chain employs TRBV5-6 and TRBJ2-2, with D possibly matching TRBD1 (5 bases). The V and J ends lost 3 bases and 4 bases respectively, with 13 bases between them. The CDR3 consists of 15 residues. Germline values: CDR1 SGHDT, CDR2 YYEEEE. CDR3: CASSSRQFTTGELFF. As DNA, the CDR3 is TGTGCCAGCAGCTCCCGACAGTTTACCACCGGGGAGCTGTTTTTT.

The chain combines TRBV9 with TRBJ2-5; the match to TRBD2 covers 9 bases. The CDR3 consists of 18 residues. Per the germline V gene, CDR1 is SGDLS and CDR2 is YYNGEE. Trimming removed 4 bases from V and 4 bases from J; junction bases left unmatched: 17. Here the CDR3 reads CASSPGVAGAPGRETQYF. CDR3 in DNA: TGTGCCAGCAGCCCCGGTGTAGCGGGAGCCCCGGGTCGAGAGACCCAGTACTTC.

This clone has only a few counts. The V call is TRBV19, the J call TRBJ1-1, with D maybe TRBD1 (6 bases). The germline V gene encodes CDR1 LNHDA and CDR2 SQIVND (reference sequence). The length of the CDR3 is 14 residues. V gave up 5 bases and J gave up 4 bases, with 14 bases separating them. The CDR3 DNA sequence: TGTGCCAGTAGTTCCCAGGGGTATACCACTGAAGCTTTCTTT. It codes for CASSSQGYTTEAFF.

This clone was counted between two and nine times. The chain combines TRBV29-1 with TRBJ2-1; the D gene is possibly TRBD1 (6 bases). The CDR3 length is 12 residues. Looked up from germline, CDR1 is SQVTM and CDR2 is ANQGSEA. V was trimmed by 6 bases and J by 6 bases, leaving 12 bases between them. CDR3 in amino acids: CSVQDSGNEQFF. DNA for the CDR3: TGCAGCGTACAGGACAGTGGCAATGAGCAGTTCTTC.

Remarks on this clone: The sample carries other DNA sequences with the same CDR3. V is TRBV18 and J is TRBJ1-1; 10 nucleotides line up with TRBD1. Looked up from germline, CDR1 is KGHSH and CDR2 is LQKENI. The CDR3 has 14 amino acids. J was trimmed by 5 bases and V by 2 bases; bases with no gene match: 2. CDR3 DNA: TGTGCCAGCTCACCAGGGACAGGGGAGACTGAAGCTTTCTTT. Translating it yields CASSPGTGETEAFF.

This clone was seen only a few times. The chain recombines TRBV27 with TRBJ2-7; TRBD1 agrees at 10 bases. The CDR3 covers 14 residues. V lost 6 bases to trimming and J lost 1 base; unmatched junction nucleotides: 3. Germline V gives CDR1 MNHEY, CDR2 SMNVEV (reference sequence). CDR3 in amino acids: CASSQDRGSYEQYF. The DNA of the CDR3 is TGTGCCAGCAGCCAGGACAGGGGGTCCTACGAGCAGTACTTC.

The CDR3 is CASSTAGADTQYF. The DNA for the CDR3 is TGTGCCAGTAGTACCGCAGGGGCGGATACGCAGTATTTT. The genes are TRBV19 and TRBJ2-3, with D maybe TRBD1 (6 bases). The V and J ends lost 4 bases and 6 bases respectively, with 11 bases between them. There are 13 residues in the CDR3. The germline V gene encodes CDR1 LNHDA and CDR2 SQIVND (reference sequence).

This clone was observed a few times. V and J are TRBV11-3 and TRBJ2-3; TRBD1 is a possible D gene (6 bases). The germline gives CDR1 SGHNT, CDR2 YENEEA. This CDR3 is built from 14 residues. V was clipped by 1 base and J by 5 bases, with 10 bases between them. The CDR3 here is CASSLVGARDTQYF. The CDR3, as DNA: TGTGCCAGCAGCTTAGTGGGGGCTCGAGATACGCAGTATTTT.

This sequence joins TRBV6-4 and TRBJ2-1, with TRBD1 matching over 9 bases. V lost 2 bases to trimming and J lost 7 bases; unmatched junction nucleotides: 3. Germline CDR1 MRHNA, CDR2 SNTAGT. The CDR3 consists of 14 residues. As DNA, the CDR3 is TGTGCCAGCAGTGACGGGACAGGGTGGAATGAGCAGTTCTTC. It yields the protein CASSDGTGWNEQFF.

The sample holds a few counts of this clone. The chain combines TRBV29-1 with TRBJ2-7, with D perhaps TRBD1 (6 bases). CDR1 is SQVTM, CDR2 ANQGSEA, per germline. The CDR3 sequence is 13 residues long. V was shortened by 3 bases and J by 1 base, with 10 bases between the two germline ends. The CDR3 is CSVDGDTSYEQYF. The CDR3 coding sequence is TGCAGCGTTGATGGGGACACATCCTACGAGCAGTACTTC.

This clone was seen a few times. The gene calls are TRBV29-1 and TRBJ2-1; 8 positions agree with TRBD2. With 7 bases clipped from V and 12 bases from J, the junction kept 11 bases outside the gene matches. The CDR3 sequence is 12 residues long. Looked up from germline, CDR1 is SQVTM and CDR2 is ANQGSEA. Written as DNA, the CDR3 is TGCAGCGCCTATGCAGCGCGGGGGGTGCAGTTCTTC. Protein product: CSAYAARGVQFF.

This chain connects TRBV10-3 to TRBJ2-5, with TRBD1 matching over 7 bases. The closer fit of TRBJ2-7 to the DNA end suggests the J call may be wrong. In germline, CDR1 is ENHRY, CDR2 SYGVKD. The CDR3 contains 14 residues. The CDR3 DNA reads as TGTGCCATCAGTGAGTCGGTAGGGGGCCACGAGCAGTACTTC. Translating gives CAISESVGGHEQYF.

V gene TRBV27 combines with J gene TRBJ2-5, with 9 bases matching TRBD1. Trimming removed 6 bases from V and 7 bases from J; junction bases left unmatched: 9. This CDR3 contains 14 residues. Germline CDR1 reads MNHEY; CDR2 reads SMNVEV (reference sequence). As DNA, the CDR3 is TGTGCCAGCAGCCGCCCGGGACAGGGACGGACCCAGTACTTC. Amino acids: CASSRPGQGRTQYF.

The V gene is TRBV6-5, the J gene TRBJ1-5, with D unresolved. The CDR3 has 14 residues. Germline V gene lookup returns CDR1 MNHEY and CDR2 SVGAGI. Trimming took 2 bases from V and 3 from J, leaving 8 bases between them. The CDR3 region is CASSYGRVNQPQHF. The CDR3, as DNA: TGTGCCAGCAGTTACGGTCGGGTCAATCAGCCCCAGCATTTT.

This clone has more than one count but fewer than ten. The rearrangement joins TRBV27 to TRBJ2-5; TRBD1 matches at 8 bases. This CDR3 is 14 amino acids long. After removal of 5 bases from V and 5 bases from J, the junction contained 7 bases not matched to a gene. CDR1 is MNHEY and CDR2 is SMNVEV in the germline V gene (reference sequence). The CDR3 region has the DNA TGTGCCAGCAGTCCCCAGGGGGCGAGTGAGACCCAGTACTTC. Translated: CASSPQGASETQYF.

The genes are TRBV5-1 and TRBJ2-2; tentative D call: TRBD1 (6 bases). Germline loops: CDR1 SGHRS, CDR2 YFSETQ. Trimming shortened V by 2 bases and J by 7 bases, and 9 bases separated the two germline ends. CDR3 length: 13 residues. This CDR3 reads CASSFKGDGELFF. The CDR3 DNA follows: TGCGCCAGCAGCTTTAAGGGGGACGGGGAGCTGTTTTTT.

The rearrangement uses TRBV5-1 and TRBJ2-1; possibly TRBD1 for D (6 bases). V was trimmed by 4 bases and J by 4 bases, leaving 15 bases between them. The CDR3 has 15 residues. Germline V gene sequence: CDR1 SGHRS, CDR2 YFSETQ. CDR3 in amino acids: CASSLANQGYNEQFF. For the CDR3, the DNA is TGCGCCAGCAGCCTAGCCAATCAGGGGTACAATGAGCAGTTCTTC.

This clone was counted a few times. The gene calls are TRBV25-1 and TRBJ2-5; D might be TRBD1 (6 bases). Germline loops: CDR1 MGHDK, CDR2 SYGVNS. V lost 2 bases to trimming and J lost 4 bases, with 11 bases between them. This CDR3 has 14 amino acids. The CDR3 loop is CASSEGFRGETQYF. For the CDR3, the DNA is TGTGCCAGCAGTGAAGGTTTCAGGGGAGAGACCCAGTACTTC.

This clone was counted between two and nine times. The CDR3 here is CASSPRGQGAGEKLFF. The CDR3 DNA sequence: TGTGCCAGCAGCCCAAGAGGACAGGGGGCAGGAGAAAAACTGTTTTTT. This chain joins TRBV7-8 and TRBJ1-4; the match to TRBD1 covers 11 bases. V was clipped by 5 bases and J by 8 bases; unmatched bases: 10. Looked up from germline, CDR1 is SGHVS and CDR2 is FQNEAQ. The CDR3 has 16 residues. Supplemented by reference TRBV7-8 and TRBJ1-4, the full variable domain reads GAGVSQSPRYKVAKRGQDVALRCDPISGHVSLFWYQQALGQGPEFLTYFQNEAQLDKSGLPSDRFFAERPEGSVSTLKIQRTQQEDSAVYLCASSPRGQGAGEKLFFGSGTQLSVL.

In its sample, this clone was seen a few times. The chain is built from TRBV28 and TRBJ2-7, with TRBD2 identical over 15 bases. This CDR3 contains 13 residues. Germline CDR1 MDHEN, CDR2 SYDVKM. The junction had 2 bases not matched to a gene; V was cut back by 8 bases and J by 6 bases. DNA of the CDR3: TGTGCCAGCCGGACTAGCGGGAGGGCCGAGCAGTACTTC. Translating gives CASRTSGRAEQYF.